This T cell receptor beta chain was identified in a study of T cell changes during pregnancy in multiple sclerosis. Using immunoSEQ multiplex PCR, the repertoire was profiled, and TCRdb retains in-frame clones only, with some absent. In the table there are more than 65,000 clones, 90% of which are singletons. The source is a female donor in good health, enrolled as a control in a pregnancy study. This specimen was peripheral blood, taken after pregnancy.

The CDR3 coding sequence is TGTGCCAGCCAGGGGATGATTAATGGCTACACCTTC. It encodes CASQGMINGYTF. This chain links TRBV6-1 with TRBJ1-2; weak D call: TRBD1 (6 bases). The ends were cut back, 8 bases at V and 6 bases at J, with 13 bases in the middle. Germline V gene sequence: CDR1 MNHNS, CDR2 SASEGT. CDR3 length equals 12 residues.